Here is one T cell receptor beta chain with its context. It has no known antigen specificity. At one of its ends the junction is not consistent with the germline gene, which may arise from a read error. TCRbeta CDR3 regions were amplified from genomic DNA by means of the immunoSEQ Assay, a bias-controlled multiplex PCR. In the authors' own workflow: Within the assay, amplification of reference gene primers was used to estimate how many nucleated cells each sample contained. Sequence reads were collapsed and filtered to measure the absolute abundance of every unique TCRbeta CDR3 rearrangement. For each sample, productive Simpson clonality was calculated as the square root of Simpson's diversity index over productive rearrangements. TCRdb stores this immuneACCESS table with in-frame sequences only. Part of the clones is absent; in the studies checked, under half of the shortfall reflects unresolved V genes, and no reason is known for the rest. V, J and clone size are those of that table, while D and trimming were read from the DNA. The sample table records 55,000 to 70,000 clones; over 75% of these occur just once. The ten biggest clones cover 3.5% to 4% of the sample.

This entry comes from a study of blood T cell repertoires in COVID-19 (TCRdb year 2020). In the study overall: Samples covering the acute and convalescent phases of COVID-19 were provided by collaborators in the United States, Italy and Spain. The material from the prospective study consisted of cDNA or gDNA derived from T cells, B-cell-depleted T cells, or PBMCs. Deeply sampled blood TCRbeta repertoires from subjects exposed to, actively infected with, or recovered from COVID-19 were included in the dataset. The repertoires were released in a freely available public database meant as a resource for research on the immune response to SARS-CoV-2. Samples came from the ongoing ImmuneRACE study (first 160 participants) plus 1,254 subjects from 6 global collaborators. A de-identified subject ID, COVID-19 status, age in years and sex were almost always included in the sample metadata. HLA class I and class II types, where available, came from metadata supplied by the sample provider rather than from assay-based typing.

Looking up the germline V gene yields CDR1 SNHLY and CDR2 FYNNEI. Counted from cysteine to phenylalanine, this CDR3 has 15 amino acids. Of all the DNA, just the CDR3 is kept, 45 bases in frame from base 1. The collaborating institutions used their own protocols to collect whole blood in K2EDTA tubes. Collaborator samples were shipped for TCRbeta analysis as frozen whole blood, isolated PBMCs, or DNA extracted from either sample type. Beyond this particular receptor, the publication reports: Clinical and demographic metadata were provided uncurated, with the amount varying by source and participant.

Input material: peripheral blood. The V gene is TRBV2 and the J gene is TRBJ1-2, with the identity of the D gene unclear. The receptor was derived from a woman older than 75 with acute or convalescent COVID-19. CDR3 loop: CASSEAGGSTTPRHF. The DNA reads as follows: TGTGCCAGCAGTGAAGCGGGAGGGTCAACTACTCCTCGTCACTTC.